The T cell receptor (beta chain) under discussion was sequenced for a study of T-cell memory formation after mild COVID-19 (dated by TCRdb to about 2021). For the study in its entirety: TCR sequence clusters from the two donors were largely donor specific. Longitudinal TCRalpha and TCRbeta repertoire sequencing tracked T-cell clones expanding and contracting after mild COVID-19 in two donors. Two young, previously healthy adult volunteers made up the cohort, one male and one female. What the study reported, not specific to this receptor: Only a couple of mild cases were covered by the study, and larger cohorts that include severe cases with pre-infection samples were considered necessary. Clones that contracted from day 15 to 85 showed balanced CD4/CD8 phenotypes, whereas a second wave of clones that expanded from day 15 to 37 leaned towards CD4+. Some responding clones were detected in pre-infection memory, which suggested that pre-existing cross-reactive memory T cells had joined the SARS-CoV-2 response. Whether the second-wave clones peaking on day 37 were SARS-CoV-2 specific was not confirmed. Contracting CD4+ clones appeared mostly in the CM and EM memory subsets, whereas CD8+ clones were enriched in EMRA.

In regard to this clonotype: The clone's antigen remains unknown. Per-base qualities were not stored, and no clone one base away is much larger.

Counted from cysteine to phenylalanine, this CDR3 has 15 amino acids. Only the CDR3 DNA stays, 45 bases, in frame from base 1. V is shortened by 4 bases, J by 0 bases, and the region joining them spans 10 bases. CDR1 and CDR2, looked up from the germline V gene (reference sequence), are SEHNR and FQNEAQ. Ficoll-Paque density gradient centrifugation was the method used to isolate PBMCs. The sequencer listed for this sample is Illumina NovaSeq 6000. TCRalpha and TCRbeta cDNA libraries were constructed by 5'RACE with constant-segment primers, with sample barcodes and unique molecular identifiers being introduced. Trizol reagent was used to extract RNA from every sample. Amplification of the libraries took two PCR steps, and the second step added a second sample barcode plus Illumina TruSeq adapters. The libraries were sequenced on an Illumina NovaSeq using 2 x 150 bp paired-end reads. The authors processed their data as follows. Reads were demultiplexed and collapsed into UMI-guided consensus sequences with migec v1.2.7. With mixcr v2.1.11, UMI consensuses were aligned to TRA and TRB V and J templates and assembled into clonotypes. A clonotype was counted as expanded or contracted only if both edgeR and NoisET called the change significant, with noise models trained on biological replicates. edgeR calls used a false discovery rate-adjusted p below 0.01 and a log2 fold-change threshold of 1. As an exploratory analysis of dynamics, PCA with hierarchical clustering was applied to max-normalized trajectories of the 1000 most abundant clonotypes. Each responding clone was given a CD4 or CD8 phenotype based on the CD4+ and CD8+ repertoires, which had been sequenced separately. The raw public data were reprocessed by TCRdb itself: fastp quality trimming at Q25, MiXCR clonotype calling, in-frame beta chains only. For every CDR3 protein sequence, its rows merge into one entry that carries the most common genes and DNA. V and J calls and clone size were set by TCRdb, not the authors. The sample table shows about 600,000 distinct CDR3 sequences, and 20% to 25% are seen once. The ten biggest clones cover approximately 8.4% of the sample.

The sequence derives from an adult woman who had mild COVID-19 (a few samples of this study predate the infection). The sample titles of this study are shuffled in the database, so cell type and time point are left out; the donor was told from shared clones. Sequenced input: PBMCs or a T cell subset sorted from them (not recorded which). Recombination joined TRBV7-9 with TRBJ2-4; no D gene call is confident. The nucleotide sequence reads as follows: TGTGCCAGCAGCTCGGGCTTGGAAGCCAAAAACATTCAGTACTTC. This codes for CASSSGLEAKNIQYF.